What follows are 24 T cell receptor beta chains derived from one specimen sequenced in a study of Ad26.COV2.S vaccination and SARS-CoV-2 variants. Profiling relied on immunoSEQ multiplex PCR, and the TCRdb table lists in-frame clones only, not all of them. The sample records 350,000 to 450,000 clones, just over 90% being singletons. The sample consisted of peripheral blood, taken after recovery from COVID-19. The receptors originated from a human donor who had recovered from COVID-19.

The chain is built from TRBV6-5 and TRBJ1-2; 7 nucleotides line up with TRBD1. The junction had 4 bases not matched to a gene; V was cut back by 4 bases and J by 5 bases. This CDR3 has 13 residues. In germline, CDR1 is MNHEY, CDR2 SVGAGI. The CDR3 reads CASSSTGLYGYTF. The CDR3 DNA is TGTGCCAGCAGTTCGACAGGGCTTTATGGCTACACCTTC.

V and J are TRBV2 and TRBJ2-5, with TRBD1 identical over 8 bases. After removal of 8 bases from V and 2 bases from J, the junction contained 7 bases not matched to a gene. The germline CDR1 and CDR2 sequences are SNHLY and FYNNEI. The CDR3 extends over 14 amino acids. For the CDR3, the DNA is TGTGCCAGCCGACAGGGGTCGGGTCAAGAGACCCAGTACTTC. It encodes CASRQGSGQETQYF.

The V and J genes are TRBV9 and TRBJ2-1; D is uncertain. Germline lookup yields CDR1 SGDLS and CDR2 YYNGEE. The ends were cut back, 2 bases at V and 7 bases at J, with 13 bases in the middle. The CDR3 runs to 14 residues. The CDR3 DNA is TGTGCCAGCAGCGTTCGCGCCTTTGAGAATGAGCAGTTCTTC. Encoded protein: CASSVRAFENEQFF.

In DNA form, the CDR3 reads TGTGCCAGTAGTATAGGCCCCGCCGAGACCCAGTACTTC. The encoded protein is CASSIGPAETQYF. The rearrangement uses TRBV19 and TRBJ2-5; D ambiguous. The CDR3 is made up of 13 amino acids. V shed 1 base and J shed 5 bases, with 8 bases lying between them. The germline gives CDR1 LNHDA, CDR2 SQIVND (reference sequence). Together with reference TRBV19 and TRBJ2-5, the CDR3 gives the full variable domain: DGGITQSPKYLFRKEGQNVTLSCEQNLNHDAMYWYRQDPGQGLRLIYYSQIVNDFQKGDIAEGYSVSREKKESFPLTVTSAQKNPTAFYLCASSIGPAETQYFGPGTRLLVL.

The rearrangement uses TRBV9 and TRBJ1-6; D gene uncertain. CDR1 is SGDLS, CDR2 YYNGEE, per germline. V lost 5 bases to trimming and J lost 0 bases, with 15 bases between them. CDR3 length: 17 amino acids. For the CDR3, the DNA is TGTGCCAGCAGTGCCTCAGCGTTTGTCTCCTATAATTCACCCCTCCACTTT. Translated: CASSASAFVSYNSPLHF.

The V gene is TRBV7-6, the J gene TRBJ2-7; D could derive from TRBD1 or TRBD2 (6 bases each). The CDR3 contains 13 residues. Germline CDR1 and CDR2: SGHVS and FNYEAQ. V lost 1 base to trimming and J lost 7 bases, with 11 bases between them. The CDR3 region is CASSLEGGREQYF. CDR3 coding DNA: TGTGCCAGCAGCTTAGAGGGGGGACGGGAGCAGTACTTC.

This clone appeared a single time. The chain combines TRBV5-6 with TRBJ2-7, with 10 bases lining up with TRBD1. With V trimmed by 4 bases and J by 2 bases, 3 bases remained unmatched. Germline V lookup: CDR1 SGHDT, CDR2 YYEEEE. This CDR3 is built from 14 residues. The CDR3 spells CASSAGTGAYEQYF. In nucleotides, the CDR3 is TGTGCCAGCAGCGCCGGGACAGGGGCCTACGAGCAGTACTTC. The full variable domain, rest sourced from reference TRBV5-6 and TRBJ2-7, is DAGVTQSPTHLIKTRGQQVTLRCSPKSGHDTVSWYQQALGQGPQFIFQYYEEEERQRGNFPDRFSGHQFPNYSSELNVNALLLGDSALYLCASSAGTGAYEQYFGPGTRLTVT.

The chain joins TRBV12-5 to TRBJ1-2; 10 bases are a match to TRBD1. Losses at the gene ends were 5 bases for V and 5 bases for J; bases not matched to a gene: 14. The length of the CDR3 is 17 residues. Germline CDR1 LGHNT, CDR2 FRNRAP. For the CDR3, the DNA is TGTGCTAGTGGTCTTCCAATGACAGGGGGCGCGGAGTATGGCTACACCTTC. Translating gives CASGLPMTGGAEYGYTF.

The rearrangement links TRBV9 to TRBJ2-7, with 7 bases aligning to TRBD2. CDR1 and CDR2 (germline): SGDLS, YYNGEE. J gave up 0 bases and V 4 bases, and 4 bases lay outside the gene matches. The CDR3 sequence is 14 residues long. Here the CDR3 reads CASSPRTSSYEQYF. CDR3 DNA sequence: TGTGCCAGCAGCCCCCGGACTAGCTCCTACGAGCAGTACTTC.

V usage is TRBV19 and J usage is TRBJ2-3; 11 nucleotides match TRBD2. The CDR3 is 15 residues long. J was trimmed by 4 bases and V by 1 base; bases with no gene match: 1. Germline CDR1 reads LNHDA; CDR2 reads SQIVND (reference sequence). CDR3 sequence: CASSIASGGPDTQYF. Written as DNA, the CDR3 is TGTGCCAGTAGTATAGCTAGCGGGGGGCCAGATACGCAGTATTTT.

The chain uses TRBV7-9 and TRBJ1-5; TRBD1 aligns across 10 bases. The CDR3 sequence is 16 residues long. Germline V gene data show CDR1 as SEHNR and CDR2 as FQNEAQ (reference sequence). With V trimmed by 3 bases and J by 3 bases, 5 bases remained unmatched. Here the CDR3 DNA reads TGTGCCAGCAGCTTTGGGACAGGGGCTGACAATCAGCCCCAGCATTTT. Translated, it gives CASSFGTGADNQPQHF.

V gene TRBV2 combines with J gene TRBJ1-4, with a tentative D call TRBD1 (5 bases). The CDR3 is 12 residues long. The ends were cut back, 4 bases at V and 8 bases at J, with 8 bases in the middle. From germline, CDR1 is SNHLY and CDR2 FYNNEI. CDR3 loop: CASSAAGEKLFF. The CDR3 DNA is TGTGCCAGCAGTGCGGCAGGGGAAAAACTGTTTTTT.

CDR3 sequence reads: CASSPRQGTDTQYF. The CDR3 DNA reads TGTGCCAGCTCACCACGACAGGGCACAGATACGCAGTATTTT. The chain joins TRBV18 to TRBJ2-3; tentative D call: TRBD1 (6 bases). Germline lookup yields CDR1 KGHSH and CDR2 LQKENI. This CDR3 contains 14 residues. The V end lost 1 base, the J end lost 1 base, and 6 bases lay between the germline ends.

The chain combines TRBV27 with TRBJ1-4; D gene unclear. Germline V gene lookup returns CDR1 MNHEY and CDR2 SMNVEV (reference sequence). Deletions cut 2 bases from V and 0 bases from J, with 7 bases between. CDR3 length: 15 amino acids. Here the CDR3 reads CASSLTLATNEKLFF. The CDR3, as DNA: TGTGCCAGCAGTTTAACCCTAGCAACTAATGAAAAACTGTTTTTT. Full variable domain (rest looked up from reference TRBV27 and TRBJ1-4): EAQVTQNPRYLITVTGKKLTVTCSQNMNHEYMSWYRQDPGLGLRQIYYSMNVEVTDKGDVPEGYKVSRKEKRNFPLILESPSPNQTSLYFCASSLTLATNEKLFFGSGTQLSVL.

The rearrangement joins TRBV25-1 to TRBJ2-5; maybe TRBD1 (5 bases). Germline V gene sequence: CDR1 MGHDK, CDR2 SYGVNS. V gave up 2 bases and J gave up 5 bases, with 9 bases separating them. The CDR3 extends over 13 amino acids. CDR3 in amino acids: CASSEAGWETQYF. The CDR3 region has the DNA TGTGCCAGCAGTGAAGCAGGGTGGGAGACCCAGTACTTC.

The genes are TRBV3-1 (or the pseudogene TRBV3-2) and TRBJ2-5; the D is unclear. Trimming removed 0 bases from V and 7 bases from J, with 9 bases in between. This CDR3 is 13 amino acids long. Germline V gives CDR1 LGHDT, CDR2 YNNKEL (reference sequence). The CDR3 sequence: CASSQDPVATQYF. For the CDR3, the DNA is TGTGCCAGCAGCCAAGACCCCGTAGCGACCCAGTACTTC.

The V call is TRBV11-2, the J call TRBJ2-1; 15 nucleotides match TRBD2. With 5 bases clipped from V and 4 bases from J, the junction kept 6 bases outside the gene matches. The length of the CDR3 is 17 residues. The germline V gene has CDR1 SGHAT and CDR2 FQNNGV. Here the CDR3 DNA reads TGTGCCAGCAGCCCTCGGACTAGCGGGGGGGAATACAATGAGCAGTTCTTC. This codes for CASSPRTSGGEYNEQFF.

This rearrangement joins TRBV6-6 to TRBJ2-7; 8 bases map to TRBD1. The CDR3 loop spans 11 amino acids. After removal of 10 bases from V and 6 bases from J, the junction contained 5 bases not matched to a gene. Germline CDR1 is MNHNY and CDR2 is SVGAGI (reference sequence). CDR3: CATQGAGEQYF. DNA for the CDR3: TGTGCCACCCAGGGGGCAGGCGAGCAGTACTTC.

The chain recombines TRBV7-9 with TRBJ2-5, with TRBD1 identical over 7 bases. The length of the CDR3 is 14 residues. V lost 5 bases and J lost 4; bases outside the gene matches: 7. Per the germline V gene, CDR1 is SEHNR and CDR2 is FQNEAQ (reference sequence). The DNA of the CDR3 is TGTGCCAGCAGCGCCCGACAGGGTGTAGAGACCCAGTACTTC. The encoded protein is CASSARQGVETQYF.

The genes are TRBV29-1 and TRBJ1-2; 8 nucleotides match TRBD1. Per germline, CDR1 SQVTM and CDR2 ANQGSEA. The CDR3 sequence is 12 residues long. The V and J ends lost 5 bases and 8 bases, in that order; junction bases with no gene match: 7. The CDR3 protein is CSVTTGDDGYTF. CDR3 bases: TGCAGCGTTACGACAGGGGATGACGGCTACACCTTC.

Only one count was recorded for this clone. The CDR3 sequence is CASSSRRIGETQYF. The CDR3 DNA reads TGCGCCAGCAGCTCCCGACGGATAGGAGAGACCCAGTACTTC. V and J are TRBV5-1 and TRBJ2-5; D is uncertain. The CDR3 consists of 14 residues. CDR1 SGHRS and CDR2 YFSETQ come from the germline V gene. Deletions cut 3 bases from V and 4 bases from J, with 13 bases between.

The chain combines TRBV15 with TRBJ2-5; D may be TRBD1 (5 bases). Deletions cut 0 bases from V and 3 bases from J, with 11 bases between. Germline lookup yields CDR1 LNHNV and CDR2 YYDKDF (reference sequence). There are 15 residues in the CDR3. DNA of the CDR3: TGTGCCACCAGCAGAGACCAGGGCTGGAAAGAGACCCAGTACTTC. As protein: CATSRDQGWKETQYF.

Notes on this clone: Other nucleotide sequences from this sample produce the same CDR3. The DNA of the CDR3 is TGCGCCAGCAGCTTGGAAGGCGCCGGGGGCTACACCTTC. This encodes CASSLEGAGGYTF. The chain links TRBV5-1 to TRBJ1-2; D gene uncertain. The CDR3 has 13 residues. V lost 0 bases and J 8 bases, leaving 11 bases between the germline ends. The germline gives CDR1 SGHRS, CDR2 YFSETQ.

The V gene is TRBV15, the J gene TRBJ1-5; D is undetermined. This CDR3 contains 16 residues. Per the germline V gene, CDR1 is LNHNV and CDR2 is YYDKDF (reference sequence). Trimming shortened V by 4 bases and J by 0 bases, and 13 bases separated the two germline ends. The DNA for the CDR3 is TGTGCCACCAGCATGCCCCAGGCCGGTAGCAATCAGCCCCAGCATTTT. It codes for CATSMPQAGSNQPQHF.